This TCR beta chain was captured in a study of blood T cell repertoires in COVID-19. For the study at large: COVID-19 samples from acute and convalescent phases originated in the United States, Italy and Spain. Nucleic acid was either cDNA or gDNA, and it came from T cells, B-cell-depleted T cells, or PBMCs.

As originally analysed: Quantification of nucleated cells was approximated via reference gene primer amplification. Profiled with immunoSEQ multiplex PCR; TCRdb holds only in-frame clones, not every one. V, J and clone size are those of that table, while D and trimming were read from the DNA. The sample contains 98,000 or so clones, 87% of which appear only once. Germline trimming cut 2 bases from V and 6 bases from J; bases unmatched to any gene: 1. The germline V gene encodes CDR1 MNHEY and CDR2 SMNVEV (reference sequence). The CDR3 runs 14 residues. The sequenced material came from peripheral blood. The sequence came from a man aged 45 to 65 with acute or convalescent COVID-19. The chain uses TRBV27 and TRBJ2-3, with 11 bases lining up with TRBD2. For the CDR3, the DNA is TGTGCCAGCAGTTTAGTAGCGGGAGGGGATACGCAGTATTTT. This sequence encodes CASSLVAGGDTQYF.